This T cell receptor (beta chain) was found in a study of OX40 agonist ivuxolimab in advanced cancers. Sequencing used immunoSEQ multiplex PCR; TCRdb keeps in-frame clones, though not all of them. Among about 61,000 clones listed, 70% to 90% were seen once. Sequencing was performed on CD4+ or CD8+ T cells sorted from blood, taken in a trial of the OX40 agonist ivuxolimab. This receptor was identified in an adult with an advanced solid tumor such as melanoma, head and neck, liver or kidney cancer.

CDR3 in amino acids: CASSLDLGEDRGTSNYGYTF. In DNA, the CDR3 is TGTGCCAGCAGCTTAGATCTTGGTGAGGACAGGGGTACATCTAACTATGGCTACACCTTC. The chain couples TRBV13 to TRBJ1-2, with 9 bases identical to TRBD1. This CDR3 is built from 20 residues. CDR1 PRHDT and CDR2 FYEKMQ come from the germline V gene (reference sequence). J gave up 0 bases and V 1 base, and 15 bases lay outside the gene matches.